This TCR beta chain emerged from a study of T-cell memory formation after mild COVID-19. General study results and limits: Mainly CM and EM harbored the contracting CD4+ clones; mainly EMRA harbored the CD8+ ones.

Germline CDR1 and CDR2: SGHAT and FQNNGV. This CDR3 has 16 residues. V shed 2 bases and J shed 7 bases, with 15 bases lying between them. Concerning this clonotype itself: Its specificity is not known.

TCRdb processed the 5' RACE reads anew with MiXCR; each CDR3 protein has one entry. The data hold under 450,000 distinct CDR3 sequences, with under 25% observed a single time. The sequence was collected from a man between 18 and 35 years old who had mild COVID-19 (a few samples of this study predate the infection). Cell type and time point are not known. The sample consisted of PBMCs or a T cell subset sorted from them (not recorded which). V is TRBV11-2 and J is TRBJ1-6; the D is unclear. This CDR3 is CASSLRAFTRNSPLHF. The DNA of the CDR3 is TGTGCCAGCAGCTTAAGGGCCTTTACAAGGAATTCACCCCTCCACTTT.